These 27 T cell receptor beta chains originate from one sample sequenced in a study of T cell responses to AZD1222 COVID-19 vaccine. Repertoires were generated with immunoSEQ multiplex PCR, while TCRdb's copy carries only in-frame clones and drops some. The repertoire includes under 170,000 clones, about 93% of them detected once, and around 2.9% sits in the top ten. The source material was peripheral blood, sampled 28 days after the second AZD1222 dose. The receptors were gathered from an adult who received the AZD1222 COVID-19 vaccine.

This chain's CDR3 is CASSSTSGRLPLAKNIQYF. DNA of the CDR3: TGTGCCAGCAGCTCGACTAGCGGGAGGTTACCATTAGCCAAAAACATTCAGTACTTC. V and J are TRBV7-9 and TRBJ2-4; TRBD2 agrees at 13 bases. The CDR3 consists of 19 residues. Germline-derived CDR1 and CDR2 are SEHNR and FQNEAQ (reference sequence). V lost 4 bases to trimming and J lost 0 bases; unmatched junction nucleotides: 9.

This clone was observed a single time. The chain is built from TRBV20-1 and TRBJ2-3; D is undetermined. CDR1 DFQATT and CDR2 SNEGSKA come from the germline V gene (reference sequence). V lost 5 bases to trimming and J lost 3 bases, with 6 bases between them. This CDR3 spans 11 amino acids. The CDR3 protein is CSAHQTDTQYF. Here the CDR3 DNA reads TGCAGTGCTCATCAGACAGATACGCAGTATTTT.

The chain recombines TRBV6-5 with TRBJ2-7, with TRBD1 matching 8 bases. The CDR3 runs 13 residues. Germline V CDR1 and CDR2: MNHEY, SVGAGI. J gave up 2 bases and V 10 bases, and 7 bases lay outside the gene matches. The CDR3 DNA sequence: TGTGCCACCAAGGACAGGGCAGCCTACGAGCAGTACTTC. This sequence encodes CATKDRAAYEQYF.

The gene calls are TRBV30 and TRBJ1-2; D remains unclear. Trimming stripped 0 bases from V and 8 bases from J, with 16 bases between. The CDR3 covers 14 residues. Germline V CDR1 and CDR2: GTSNPN, SVGIG (reference sequence). Here the CDR3 DNA reads TGTGCCTGGAGTGTACTGGTCGGGGTAGAGGGCTACACCTTC. Residues: CAWSVLVGVEGYTF.

The chain employs TRBV7-8 and TRBJ2-7; possible D gene TRBD1, 5 bases. Germline V gene data show CDR1 as SGHVS and CDR2 as FQNEAQ. The CDR3 is made up of 14 amino acids. The V and J ends lost 4 bases and 0 bases respectively, with 10 bases between them. In DNA, the CDR3 is TGTGCCAGCAGCTCAGGACACCTCTCCTACGAGCAGTACTTC. This codes for CASSSGHLSYEQYF. The full variable domain, with the rest looked up from reference TRBV7-8 and TRBJ2-7, is GAGVSQSPRYKVAKRGQDVALRCDPISGHVSLFWYQQALGQGPEFLTYFQNEAQLDKSGLPSDRFFAERPEGSVSTLKIQRTQQEDSAVYLCASSSGHLSYEQYFGPGTRLTVT.

The gene calls are TRBV7-9 and TRBJ1-5; 8 nucleotides agree with TRBD1. Germline loops: CDR1 SEHNR, CDR2 FQNEAQ (reference sequence). Trimming cost V 5 bases and J 5 bases; bases outside gene matches: 5. This CDR3 has 14 residues. The CDR3 protein is CASSRTGGDQPQHF. DNA for the CDR3: TGTGCCAGCAGCAGAACAGGGGGTGATCAGCCCCAGCATTTT.

The V gene is TRBV5-4, the J gene TRBJ2-1; 7 bases agree with TRBD2. J lost 5 bases, V lost 6 bases, and 5 bases had no gene match. Germline assignment: CDR1 SGHNT and CDR2 YYREEE (reference sequence). There are 13 residues in the CDR3. The CDR3 DNA sequence: TGTGCCAGCACCGGACTAGGGGACAATGAGCAGTTCTTC. It encodes CASTGLGDNEQFF.

This chain uses TRBV19 with TRBJ1-2, with D hard to call. Trimming removed 5 bases at V and 4 bases at J, with 17 bases between. CDR3 size: 15 residues. Per germline, CDR1 LNHDA and CDR2 SQIVND (reference sequence). In DNA, the CDR3 is TGTGCCAGTAGTGGGCGGGCCTCCCCCGGCTATGGCTACACCTTC. Translated: CASSGRASPGYGYTF.

The gene calls are TRBV7-9 and TRBJ1-1; possible D gene TRBD1, 5 bases. CDR1 is SEHNR and CDR2 is FQNEAQ in the germline V gene (reference sequence). V gave up 3 bases and J gave up 3 bases, with 11 bases separating them. The CDR3 loop spans 14 amino acids. The CDR3 loop is CASSFQGDDTEAFF. The CDR3 DNA reads as TGTGCCAGCAGCTTCCAGGGCGACGACACTGAAGCTTTCTTT.

This rearrangement joins TRBV7-2 to TRBJ2-5; D not resolved. Germline lookup yields CDR1 SGHTA and CDR2 FQGNSA. This CDR3 contains 15 residues. V was trimmed by 1 base and J by 7 bases, leaving 16 bases between them. The CDR3 bases are TGTGCCAGCAGCTTAGGTTCCTCCATCAAAGGGACCCAGTACTTC. Its translation: CASSLGSSIKGTQYF. Combining the CDR3 with reference TRBV7-2 and TRBJ2-5 gives the whole variable domain GAGVSQSPSNKVTEKGKDVELRCDPISGHTALYWYRQSLGQGLEFLIYFQGNSAPDKSGLPSDRFSAERTGGSVSTLTIQRTQQEDSAVYLCASSLGSSIKGTQYFGPGTRLLVL.

The chain recombines TRBV5-8 with TRBJ1-4; 10 nucleotides line up with TRBD1. The germline gives CDR1 SGHTS, CDR2 YDEGEE. After removal of 3 bases from V and 5 bases from J, the junction contained 1 base not matched to a gene. The length of the CDR3 is 14 residues. The CDR3 DNA reads as TGTGCCAGCAGCTCGGGACAGGGGAATGAAAAACTGTTTTTT. It specifies CASSSGQGNEKLFF.

This rearrangement joins TRBV19 to TRBJ2-2; 7 bases match TRBD1. The germline V gene has CDR1 LNHDA and CDR2 SQIVND (reference sequence). This CDR3 has 15 residues. Trimming at V came to 6 bases and at J to 1 base, leaving 5 bases not matched to a gene. The CDR3 nucleotides read TGTGCCAGTAGCTCCGGACAGGTGAACACCGGGGAGCTGTTTTTT. Its translation is CASSSGQVNTGELFF.

J is TRBJ1-4 and V is TRBV30; D uncertain. The length of the CDR3 is 13 residues. Germline CDR1 and CDR2: GTSNPN and SVGIG (reference sequence). Between the trimmed V and J ends, which lost 2 bases and 5 bases, there was a span of 9 bases. The CDR3 nucleotides are TGTGCCTGGAGTTACGGGGTCAATGAAAAACTGTTTTTT. Amino acid sequence: CAWSYGVNEKLFF.

This clone was observed a few times. The chain recombines TRBV7-8 with TRBJ2-3; 7 nucleotides line up with TRBD2. Unmatched junction bases numbered 13, after V lost 1 base and J lost 6 bases. The CDR3 consists of 17 residues. Germline V lookup: CDR1 SGHVS, CDR2 FQNEAQ. The CDR3 region is CASSLGSGTRGGDTQYF. The CDR3 DNA sequence: TGTGCCAGCAGCTTAGGGTCCGGGACTCGGGGAGGGGATACGCAGTATTTT.

The CDR3 sequence: CASSQAPGPGGAIQYF. Written as DNA, the CDR3 is TGCGCCAGCAGCCAGGCTCCGGGACCCGGTGGTGCCATTCAGTACTTC. This chain joins TRBV4-1 and TRBJ2-4; D could derive from TRBD1 or TRBD2 (5 bases each). The CDR3 spans 16 residues. The V end was cut by 3 bases, the J end by 9 bases, with 21 bases between. Germline V gives CDR1 MGHRA, CDR2 YSYEKL.

In DNA form, the CDR3 reads TGTGCCAGCAGTCCCGGGACTAGCGGACCCGCCGAGACCCAGTACTTC. Translating it yields CASSPGTSGPAETQYF. The chain recombines TRBV7-9 with TRBJ2-5; 11 nucleotides agree with TRBD2. The CDR3 extends over 16 amino acids. Trimming took 6 bases from V and 5 from J; bases not matched to a gene: 11. Germline V gives CDR1 SEHNR, CDR2 FQNEAQ (reference sequence).

The genes are TRBV11-1 and TRBJ2-3; D remains unclear. Germline CDR1 and CDR2: SGHAT and FQDESV (reference sequence). The CDR3 is 12 amino acids. The V end was cut by 5 bases, the J end by 3 bases, with 6 bases between. CDR3 sequence reads: CASSQGTDTQYF. The CDR3 DNA reads as TGTGCCAGCAGCCAAGGTACAGATACGCAGTATTTT.

This clone was found a few times. The chain employs TRBV27 and TRBJ1-1, with D possibly being TRBD1 (5 bases). The CDR3 has 13 amino acids. Germline V gene sequence: CDR1 MNHEY, CDR2 SMNVEV (reference sequence). Trimming pared 2 bases from V and 4 bases from J, leaving 8 bases between. DNA for the CDR3: TGTGCCAGCAGTTTAGGGGGTATCACTGAAGCTTTCTTT. It specifies CASSLGGITEAFF.

V and J are TRBV6-6 and TRBJ1-2; 7 bases map to TRBD1. This CDR3 comprises 14 residues. With V trimmed by 4 bases and J by 5 bases, 7 bases remained unmatched. Germline V gene sequence: CDR1 MNHNY, CDR2 SVGAGI (reference sequence). The chain's CDR3 is CASSFTGASYGYTF. CDR3 DNA: TGTGCCAGCAGTTTCACAGGGGCGTCATATGGCTACACCTTC.

V gene TRBV27 combines with J gene TRBJ2-3; D is possibly TRBD2 (5 bases). The CDR3 sequence is 19 residues long. Germline V gives CDR1 MNHEY, CDR2 SMNVEV (reference sequence). V was pared by 2 bases and J by 2 bases, with 23 bases between. The CDR3: CASSLEAPMRDYLTDTQYF. The DNA of the CDR3 is TGTGCCAGCAGTTTAGAGGCCCCCATGAGGGATTACCTCACAGATACGCAGTATTTT.

This clone was detected only once. The chain recombines TRBV7-8 with TRBJ1-2; D not certain. The CDR3 totals 15 residues. Trimming removed 5 bases from V and 4 bases from J, with 17 bases in between. Germline V gene data show CDR1 as SGHVS and CDR2 as FQNEAQ. In DNA form, the CDR3 reads TGTGCCAGCAGCCCCCGTGGCCTCTCGGGCTATGGCTACACCTTC. Encoded protein: CASSPRGLSGYGYTF.

This sequence joins TRBV28 and TRBJ1-1; a possible D gene is TRBD1 (5 bases). Germline CDR1 and CDR2: MDHEN and SYDVKM. V shed 3 bases and J shed 1 base, with 12 bases lying between them. This CDR3 is 15 amino acids long. CDR3 in amino acids: CASSFGGEGNTEAFF. The CDR3 DNA reads TGTGCCAGCAGTTTCGGAGGGGAGGGGAACACTGAAGCTTTCTTT. Variable domain in full (rest from reference TRBV28 and TRBJ1-1): DVKVTQSSRYLVKRTGEKVFLECVQDMDHENMFWYRQDPGLGLRLIYFSYDVKMKEKGDIPEGYSVSREKKERFSLILESASTNQTSMYLCASSFGGEGNTEAFFGQGTRLTVV.

The rearrangement joins TRBV29-1 to TRBJ1-2; 8 nucleotides align to TRBD1. CDR1 and CDR2 (germline): SQVTM, ANQGSEA. The length of the CDR3 is 12 residues. The V gene end was trimmed by 6 bases and the J gene end by 4 bases; junction bases not matched to a gene: 4. The chain's CDR3 is CSVDRGSYGYTF. CDR3 DNA: TGCAGCGTCGACAGGGGTAGCTATGGCTACACCTTC.

The V call is TRBV5-1, the J call TRBJ2-5; D may correspond to TRBD1 or TRBD2 (6 bases each). Germline V CDR1 and CDR2: SGHRS, YFSETQ. The CDR3 totals 15 residues. V dropped 5 bases and J dropped 4 bases, with 18 bases sitting between them. CDR3 residues: CASSSPVGGLETQYF. Here the CDR3 DNA reads TGCGCCAGCAGTTCACCTGTGGGGGGCCTAGAGACCCAGTACTTC.

The chain couples TRBV30 to TRBJ2-1, with unresolved D. This CDR3 has 15 residues. Germline V gene lookup returns CDR1 GTSNPN and CDR2 SVGIG (reference sequence). Trimming left V 2 bases short and J 4 bases short, with 15 bases between. The CDR3 loop is CAWSPSTAIYNEQFF. The CDR3 DNA follows: TGTGCCTGGAGTCCTTCCACCGCAATTTACAATGAGCAGTTCTTC.

The chain couples TRBV5-8 to TRBJ1-6; a weak D match, TRBD1 (5 bases). Per germline, CDR1 SGHTS and CDR2 YDEGEE. The CDR3 has 16 residues. Trimming removed 4 bases from V and 8 bases from J, with 19 bases in between. CDR3 DNA sequence: TGTGCCAGCAGCCCGGGGACCAGAAGTATTGATTCACCCCTCCACTTT. This sequence encodes CASSPGTRSIDSPLHF.

The gene calls are TRBV6-4 and TRBJ1-3; tentative D call: TRBD1 (6 bases). The CDR3 spans 14 residues. Germline CDR1 is MRHNA and CDR2 is SNTAGT. The CDR3 DNA sequence: TGTGCTTCCCCGGGGGGCCCCTCTGGAAACACCATATATTTT. It encodes CASPGGPSGNTIYF.